The TCR beta chain under discussion was sequenced for a study of OX40 agonist ivuxolimab in advanced cancers. This CDR3 spans 17 amino acids. Per germline, CDR1 KGHSH and CDR2 LQKENI. V lost 3 bases, J lost 2 bases, and 8 bases stayed unmatched. Exclusion of a patient followed from autoimmune disease history or systemic immunosuppression. Blood sampling was done at baseline, cycle 4 day 1, and cycle 7 day 1. Using immunoSEQ multiplex PCR, the repertoire was profiled, and TCRdb retains in-frame clones only, with some absent. The sample records some 57,000 clones, 70% to 90% being singletons. Sequencing was performed on CD4+ or CD8+ T cells sorted from blood, taken in a trial of the OX40 agonist ivuxolimab. This TCR was sampled from an adult with an advanced solid tumor such as melanoma, head and neck, liver or kidney cancer. The chain recombines TRBV18 with TRBJ2-3, with 10 bases fitting TRBD1. Here the CDR3 reads CASSPLGTGENTDTQYF. In nucleotides, the CDR3 is TGTGCCAGCTCACCGTTGGGGACAGGGGAGAACACAGATACGCAGTATTTT. Based on the CDR3 plus reference TRBV18 and TRBJ2-3, the full variable domain is NAGVMQNPRHLVRRRGQEARLRCSPMKGHSHVYWYRQLPEEGLKFMVYLQKENIIDESGMPKERFSAEFPKEGPSILRIQQVVRGDSAAYFCASSPLGTGENTDTQYFGPGTRLTVL.